These 13 T cell receptor beta chains were sequenced from one sample in a study of blood T cell repertoires in COVID-19 (TCRdb year 2020). Library preparation was by the immunoSEQ multiplex PCR assay. The table was pulled from immuneACCESS by TCRdb, which kept in-frame rearrangements only. Such tables lose some clones; where checked, under half of the loss comes from unresolved V genes, and the rest has no known cause. This sample holds roughly 80,000 clones; roughly 88% were observed only once. The top ten hold roughly 6.2% of the sample. Sequencing input: peripheral blood. Receptor source: a man aged 50 to 60 with active COVID-19.

The rearrangement uses TRBV9 and TRBJ2-1, with D perhaps matching TRBD2 (6 bases). Trimming removed 3 bases from V and 4 bases from J, with 17 bases in between. The germline V gene encodes CDR1 SGDLS and CDR2 YYNGEE. The CDR3 is 16 residues long. As DNA, the CDR3 is TGTGCCAGCAGCGCCCGGGGGATGACGGTTTACAATGAGCAGTTCTTC. Translating it yields CASSARGMTVYNEQFF.

The chain recombines TRBV18 with TRBJ2-2; D perhaps matches TRBD1 (5 bases). CDR3 length: 13 amino acids. Deletions cut 3 bases from V and 3 bases from J, with 5 bases between. From germline, CDR1 is KGHSH and CDR2 LQKENI. DNA for the CDR3: TGTGCCAGCTCACCCAGGGACACCGGGGAGCTGTTTTTT. Translation gives CASSPRDTGELFF.

The sample holds one count of this clone. This chain links TRBV14 with TRBJ1-6; D uncertain. The CDR3 totals 16 residues. The ends were cut back, 0 bases at V and 9 bases at J, with 15 bases in the middle. Germline V gene sequence: CDR1 SGHDN, CDR2 FVKESK. The CDR3 loop is CASSQDRSPVASPLHF. The DNA for the CDR3 is TGTGCCAGCAGCCAAGATCGTTCTCCCGTGGCTTCACCCCTCCACTTT.

This rearrangement joins TRBV3-1 (or the pseudogene TRBV3-2) to TRBJ1-2, with TRBD1 matching 8 bases. The CDR3 spans 13 residues. CDR1 is LGHDT, CDR2 YNNKEL, per germline (reference sequence). After removal of 2 bases from V and 6 bases from J, the junction contained 2 bases not matched to a gene. This CDR3 is CASSQQQGDGYTF. The CDR3 DNA sequence: TGTGCCAGCAGCCAACAACAGGGGGATGGCTACACCTTC.

The rearrangement uses TRBV6-2 or TRBV6-3 and TRBJ1-5, with D hard to call. V was cut by 2 bases and J by 9 bases, with 5 bases left in between. Germline V lookup: CDR1 MNHEY, CDR2 SVGEGT. This CDR3 is 11 amino acids long. The CDR3 region is CASSYPSPQHF. The CDR3 DNA sequence: TGTGCCAGCAGTTACCCCTCGCCCCAGCATTTT.

This chain joins TRBV7-2 and TRBJ2-5, with 12 positions matching TRBD1. The CDR3 runs 16 residues. Germline CDR1 and CDR2: SGHTA and FQGNSA. With V trimmed by 5 bases and J by 4 bases, 8 bases remained unmatched. The CDR3 nucleotides read TGTGCCAGCAGCCCGGGGACAGGGGGCCTAATAGAGACCCAGTACTTC. This codes for CASSPGTGGLIETQYF.

V gene TRBV30 combines with J gene TRBJ1-6, with no clear D. CDR3 length: 16 amino acids. V was trimmed by 1 base and J by 6 bases, leaving 16 bases between them. CDR1 and CDR2 from the germline V gene are GTSNPN and SVGIG (reference sequence). Here the CDR3 reads CAWSDKTSTFNSPLHF. The CDR3, as DNA: TGTGCCTGGAGTGACAAGACTTCAACTTTTAATTCACCCCTCCACTTT.

V gene TRBV15 combines with J gene TRBJ2-3, with D perhaps TRBD2 (5 bases). The CDR3 loop spans 15 amino acids. Trimming left V 0 bases short and J 2 bases short, with 9 bases between. Germline assignment: CDR1 LNHNV and CDR2 YYDKDF (reference sequence). CDR3 DNA: TGTGCCACCAGCAGAGACCCAGCGGACACAGATACGCAGTATTTT. Protein: CATSRDPADTDTQYF.

The J gene is TRBJ2-7, the V gene TRBV5-1; 7 nucleotides match TRBD1. The CDR3 runs to 14 residues. After removal of 2 bases from V and 5 bases from J, the junction contained 7 bases not matched to a gene. Germline CDR1 SGHRS, CDR2 YFSETQ. The CDR3 spells CASSFDRVINEQYF. The CDR3 bases are TGCGCCAGCAGCTTCGACAGGGTAATTAACGAGCAGTACTTC.

J is TRBJ1-2 and V is TRBV3-1 (or the pseudogene TRBV3-2), with no clear D. The germline V and J ends were trimmed by 0 bases and 4 bases, with 9 bases remaining between them. This CDR3 comprises 14 residues. Germline CDR1 reads LGHDT; CDR2 reads YNNKEL (reference sequence). The CDR3 here is CASSQEMASYGYTF. CDR3 DNA sequence: TGTGCCAGCAGCCAAGAGATGGCAAGCTATGGCTACACCTTC.

The V call is TRBV4-3, the J call TRBJ1-2, with 7 bases lining up with TRBD1. V shed 3 bases, J shed 8 bases, and the junction held 9 bases outside the gene matches. CDR3 length equals 14 residues. The V gene's germline CDR1 is LGHNA and CDR2 YSLEER. The CDR3 reads CASSHETGRGGYTF. In DNA, the CDR3 is TGCGCCAGCAGCCACGAGACAGGGCGAGGAGGCTACACCTTC.

This clone was detected once. V is TRBV27 and J is TRBJ1-5; possible D gene TRBD1, 6 bases. Germline V gives CDR1 MNHEY, CDR2 SMNVEV (reference sequence). There are 14 residues in the CDR3. V lost 3 bases and J 7 bases, leaving 13 bases between the germline ends. CDR3 residues: CASSLVQGRQPQHF. The CDR3 bases are TGTGCCAGCAGTTTGGTACAGGGCAGGCAGCCCCAGCATTTT.

Details on this clone: The sample holds other DNA sequences that translate to the same CDR3. The V call is TRBV4-1, the J call TRBJ1-5; D not resolved. CDR3 length: 15 residues. Germline values: CDR1 MGHRA, CDR2 YSYEKL. Trimming left V 0 bases short and J 5 bases short, with 11 bases between. The CDR3 DNA follows: TGCGCCAGCAGCCAAGATTTCCGGTTATATCAGCCCCAGCATTTT. Amino acid sequence: CASSQDFRLYQPQHF.